The rows below give T cell receptor beta chains drawn from one sample of a study of T cells in Graves' hyperthyroidism and ophthalmopathy. A single record per CDR3 protein comes from TCRdb applying MiXCR to the multiplex PCR reads. The sample includes 400,000 to 550,000 distinct CDR3 sequences, 13% to 15% of them seen just once. The source material was blood. Receptors were obtained from a woman younger than 30 with Graves' hyperthyroidism. CDR3s include the opening cysteine and the closing phenylalanine or tryptophan. Each record gives: CDR3 protein, J gene, V gene, clone size. The size of a clone is reported for some rows only, either as once, few or many, or as a class for expanded clones.

CASSLDEQFF,TRBJ2-1,TRBV11-2,many
CSARDGASSADTQYF,TRBJ2-3,TRBV20-1,-
CSVGQGDEKLFF,TRBJ1-4,TRBV29-1,many
CAISERPGQGRSTGELFF,TRBJ2-2,TRBV10-3,many
CASSSPGTSGRSDTQYF,TRBJ2-3,TRBV28,many
CASSKSGGTYEQYF,TRBJ2-7,TRBV12-3/TRBV12-4,many
CAIKPAPIRRDTEKLFF,TRBJ1-4,TRBV6-1,many
CASSLPRRAPSGENYGYTF,TRBJ1-2,TRBV7-8,many
CASSQTDRTNQPQHF,TRBJ1-5,TRBV12-3/TRBV12-4,many
CASSPGQASGNTIYF,TRBJ1-3,TRBV19,few
CASSFAGGAGETQYF,TRBJ2-5,TRBV11-2,-
CASQRPYSYNEQFF,TRBJ2-1,TRBV7-2,many
CASGDLRNTEAFF,TRBJ1-1,TRBV7-3,many
CASSAQRGTSGREETQYF,TRBJ2-5,TRBV6-1,many
CASTWGMASTDTQYF,TRBJ2-3,TRBV2,many
CASSGVTPYEQYF,TRBJ2-7,TRBV12-3/TRBV12-4,many
CASSYSTGGGGYNEQFF,TRBJ2-1,TRBV6-2/TRBV6-3,-
CASSRYGTDTQYF,TRBJ2-3,TRBV11-2,many
CASSLGTSGRTHETQYF,TRBJ2-5,TRBV7-3,many
CSVPGLAGDPRPNEQFF,TRBJ2-1,TRBV29-1,many
CASSLDPTGGDGYTF,TRBJ1-2,TRBV12-3/TRBV12-4,many
CASSPRAGGGGEKLFF,TRBJ1-4,TRBV27,many
CASSLLGRATGNTIYF,TRBJ1-3,TRBV12-3/TRBV12-4,-
CASSLFVVSGRSSYNEQFF,TRBJ2-1,TRBV7-9,few
CASSETRGRMNTEAFF,TRBJ1-1,TRBV6-1,many
CASSHWMPGQGINSPLHF,TRBJ1-6,TRBV12-3/TRBV12-4,many